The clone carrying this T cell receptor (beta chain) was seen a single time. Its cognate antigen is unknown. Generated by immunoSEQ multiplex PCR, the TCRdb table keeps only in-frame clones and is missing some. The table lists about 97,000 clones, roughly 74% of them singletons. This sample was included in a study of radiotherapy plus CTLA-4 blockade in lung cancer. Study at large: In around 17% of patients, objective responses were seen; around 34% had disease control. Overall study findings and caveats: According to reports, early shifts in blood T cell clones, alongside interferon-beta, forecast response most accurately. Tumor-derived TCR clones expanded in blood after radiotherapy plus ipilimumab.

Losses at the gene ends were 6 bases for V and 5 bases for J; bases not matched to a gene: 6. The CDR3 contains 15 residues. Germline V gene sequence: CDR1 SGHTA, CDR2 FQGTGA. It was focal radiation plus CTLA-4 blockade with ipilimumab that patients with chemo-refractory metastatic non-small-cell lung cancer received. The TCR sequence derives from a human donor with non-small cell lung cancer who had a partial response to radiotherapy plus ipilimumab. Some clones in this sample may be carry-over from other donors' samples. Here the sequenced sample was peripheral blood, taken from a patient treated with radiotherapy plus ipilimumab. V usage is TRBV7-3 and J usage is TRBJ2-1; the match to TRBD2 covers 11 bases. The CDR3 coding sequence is TGTGCCAGCAGGGTCGGACTAGCGGGTCACAATGAGCAGTTCTTC. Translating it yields CASRVGLAGHNEQFF. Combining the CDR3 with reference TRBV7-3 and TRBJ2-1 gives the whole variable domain GAGVSQTPSNKVTEKGKYVELRCDPISGHTALYWYRQSLGQGPEFLIYFQGTGAADDSGLPNDRFFAVRPEGSVSTLKIQRTERGDSAVYLCASRVGLAGHNEQFFGPGTRLTVL.